This TCR beta chain derives from a study of T cells in Graves' hyperthyroidism and ophthalmopathy. Whole-study results and caveats: Researchers found most expanded thyroid clonotypes above 0.001 in blood as well.

RNA transcripts were the template for amplifying TCR beta CDR3 regions. First-round RT-PCR of the TCR CDR3 relied on the HTBI primer set. In TCRdb, the multiplex PCR reads were re-called with MiXCR into one record per CDR3 protein. This table has fewer than 250,000 distinct CDR3 sequences, approximately 17% appearing once. V was clipped by 5 bases and J by 3 bases, with 15 bases between them. CDR3 length: 15 amino acids. This clonotype was recorded at least ten times. What it recognizes is unknown. Reasons for excluding patients were uncontrolled infection, other autoimmune disease, pregnancy or lactation. Based on clinical symptoms, serum thyroxine and TRAb, thyroid ultrasound and orbital computed tomography, diagnoses were reached.

The specimen sequenced was blood. This receptor was identified in a man aged 50-59 years with Graves' hyperthyroidism. The rearrangement links TRBV12-3 or TRBV12-4 to TRBJ2-3; D is ambiguous. The CDR3 is CASSPGPAATDTQYF. Written as DNA, the CDR3 is TGTGCCAGCAGTCCGGGCCCGGCGGCGACAGATACGCAGTATTTT.